The clone carrying this T cell receptor (beta chain) has more than one count but fewer than ten. Its antigen remains unknown. Each TCR beta cDNA library carried unique molecular identifiers. A single record per CDR3 protein comes from TCRdb applying MiXCR to the PCR reads. The repertoire includes fewer than 900,000 distinct CDR3 sequences, 46% of them detected once, and 4.9% sits in the top ten. The data derive from a study of post-analysis software for immune sequencing data. General study results and limits: With TRBV5-6, TRBV5-1 and TRBV20-1 included, about five TRBV segments were more frequent in patients than in controls.

The germline CDR1 and CDR2 sequences are SGHAT and FQNNGV. This CDR3 comprises 13 residues. The trim removed 5 bases at V and 10 bases at J, leaving 7 bases unmatched. The receptor's source is a girl aged 5-17 years with multiple sclerosis. The sequenced sample was blood. This chain connects TRBV11-2 to TRBJ1-4, with 7 bases aligning to TRBD1. The CDR3 loop is CASSQRTGGKLFF. As DNA, the CDR3 is TGTGCCAGCAGCCAGCGGACAGGCGGAAAACTGTTTTTT.